A single sample is the source of the 8 T cell receptor beta chains below, sequenced in a study of shared clonotypes between healthy human individuals. Sequenced by immunoSEQ multiplex PCR; TCRdb stores in-frame clones only, minus some. Of around 580,000 clones listed, roughly 98% are singletons. The naive CD8 population came from CD45RO-negative cells selected for CCR7, without terminally differentiated effector memory CD45RA+ cells. Material: naive CD8+ T cells sorted from blood. The receptors stem from a man aged 25 to 40 in good health.

V usage is TRBV7-2 and J usage is TRBJ2-5; D perhaps matches TRBD1 (6 bases). Trimming stripped 7 bases from V and 5 bases from J, with 23 bases between. CDR1 SGHTA and CDR2 FQGNSA come from the germline V gene. The CDR3 extends over 16 amino acids. This CDR3 is CASNEPGDTPGETQYF. CDR3 DNA sequence: TGTGCCAGCAACGAACCCGGGGACACCCCAGGGGAGACCCAGTACTTC. The variable domain in full, completed from reference TRBV7-2 and TRBJ2-5, reads GAGVSQSPSNKVTEKGKDVELRCDPISGHTALYWYRQSLGQGLEFLIYFQGNSAPDKSGLPSDRFSAERTGGSVSTLTIQRTQQEDSAVYLCASNEPGDTPGETQYFGPGTRLLVL.

This clone has just one count. This chain joins TRBV7-2 and TRBJ1-2; TRBD1 matches 8 bases. V lost 4 bases to trimming and J lost 3 bases; unmatched junction nucleotides: 7. The CDR3 loop spans 15 amino acids. Germline V gene lookup returns CDR1 SGHTA and CDR2 FQGNSA. In DNA form, the CDR3 reads TGTGCCAGCAGCTCGCCGTTACAGGGGGACTATGGCTACACCTTC. Amino acids: CASSSPLQGDYGYTF.

Comments on this clone: This sample includes further DNA sequences coding for the same CDR3. This rearrangement joins TRBV27 to TRBJ2-1; 8 bases match TRBD2. Trimming at V came to 2 bases and at J to 3 bases, leaving 3 bases not matched to a gene. There are 15 residues in the CDR3. Germline V gene lookup returns CDR1 MNHEY and CDR2 SMNVEV (reference sequence). CDR3 coding DNA: TGTGCCAGCAGTTTAAGTACTAGCGGCTACAATGAGCAGTTCTTC. As protein: CASSLSTSGYNEQFF.

V is TRBV7-2 and J is TRBJ2-1; D is unresolved. Trimming took 3 bases from V and 3 from J, leaving 12 bases between them. Germline CDR1 reads SGHTA; CDR2 reads FQGNSA. The CDR3 has 15 residues. For the CDR3, the DNA is TGTGCCAGCAGCTTGGGAAGGGCCCTCTACAATGAGCAGTTCTTC. Translated, it gives CASSLGRALYNEQFF.

Only one count was recorded for this clone. The chain recombines TRBV7-8 with TRBJ2-1, with 13 bases that match TRBD2. The CDR3 covers 16 residues. Germline V lookup: CDR1 SGHVS, CDR2 FQNEAQ. Trimming took 3 bases from V and 8 from J; bases not matched to a gene: 7. CDR3 protein: CASSFDGTSGMYEQFF. The CDR3 DNA sequence: TGTGCCAGCAGCTTTGACGGGACTAGCGGGATGTATGAGCAGTTCTTC. Complete variable domain (other parts from reference TRBV7-8 and TRBJ2-1): GAGVSQSPRYKVAKRGQDVALRCDPISGHVSLFWYQQALGQGPEFLTYFQNEAQLDKSGLPSDRFFAERPEGSVSTLKIQRTQQEDSAVYLCASSFDGTSGMYEQFFGPGTRLTVL.

J is TRBJ1-1 and V is TRBV7-9; D is uncertain. This CDR3 spans 13 amino acids. V dropped 5 bases and J dropped 4 bases, with 11 bases sitting between them. Germline V lookup: CDR1 SEHNR, CDR2 FQNEAQ (reference sequence). Here the CDR3 reads CASSQAVVTEAFF. CDR3 DNA sequence: TGTGCCAGCAGCCAGGCGGTGGTCACTGAAGCTTTCTTT.

V is TRBV7-9 and J is TRBJ2-4; 9 bases match TRBD2. The CDR3 runs 16 residues. CDR1 is SEHNR and CDR2 is FQNEAQ in the germline V gene (reference sequence). Trimming at V came to 5 bases and at J to 1 base, leaving 6 bases not matched to a gene. The CDR3 coding sequence is TGTGCCAGCAGCCCAGCGGGAGGATGGGCCAAAAACATTCAGTACTTC. Its translation: CASSPAGGWAKNIQYF.

This chain joins TRBV5-4 and TRBJ1-2; 8 positions agree with TRBD1. CDR1 and CDR2 (germline): SGHNT, YYREEE (reference sequence). The trim removed 2 bases at V and 3 bases at J, leaving 3 bases unmatched. The CDR3 extends over 14 amino acids. DNA for the CDR3: TGTGCCAGCAGCTTTCCAGGGGGCCACTATGGCTACACCTTC. Its protein product is CASSFPGGHYGYTF. Full variable domain (remainder filled in from reference TRBV5-4 and TRBJ1-2): ETGVTQSPTHLIKTRGQQVTLRCSSQSGHNTVSWYQQALGQGPQFIFQYYREEENGRGNFPPRFSGLQFPNYSSELNVNALELDDSALYLCASSFPGGHYGYTFGSGTRLTVV.